A selection of T cell receptor beta chains follows, all from one sample in a study of Graves' ophthalmopathy and Graves' hyperthyroidism. TCRdb independently ran MiXCR on the multiplex PCR reads; one entry per CDR3 protein. The sample gives 170,000 or so distinct CDR3 sequences, over 35% of which show up once; around 5.5% is in the top ten. What was sequenced was peripheral blood. These receptors all come from a woman aged 35 to 49 with Graves' ophthalmopathy. CDR3s include the opening cysteine and the closing phenylalanine or tryptophan. A D gene is named only where the DNA matches it firmly. The size of a clone is reported for some rows only, either as once, few or many, or as a class for expanded clones.

>.|.|TRBJ1-2|TRBV6-2/TRBV6-3
CASSAQPSGDGYTF
TGTGCCAGCAGTGCCCAACCCTCAGGGGACGGCTACACCTTC
>.|many|TRBJ1-1|TRBV29-1
CSVEGGPLKRTTEAFF
TGCAGCGTTGAAGGGGGACCCCTCAAGAGAACCACTGAAGCTTTCTTT
>.|.|TRBJ2-5|TRBV30
CAWSTEIETQYF
TGTGCCTGGAGTACAGAAATAGAGACCCAGTACTTC
>.|many|TRBJ2-7|TRBV2
CASRVQREQYF
TGTGCCAGCAGGGTCCAGCGTGAGCAGTACTTC
>.|many|TRBJ1-2|TRBV6-1
CASSELGYGYTF
TGTGCCAGCAGTGAACTGGGATATGGCTACACCTTC
>.|many|TRBJ1-5|TRBV5-1
CASSPRPRNDGSNQPQHF
TGCGCCAGCAGCCCGAGGCCAAGGAACGATGGGAGCAATCAGCCCCAGCATTTT
>.|many|TRBJ2-7|TRBV3-1
CASSQDRGPTYEQYF
TGTGCCAGCAGCCAAGACAGGGGTCCAACCTACGAGCAGTACTTC
>TRBD2|many|TRBJ2-5|TRBV9
CASSVEAGGETQYF
TGTGCCAGCAGCGTAGAGGCGGGGGGGGAGACCCAGTACTTC
>.|.|TRBJ2-2|TRBV19
CASSDRDFNLGGAGELFF
TGTGCCAGTAGTGACAGGGACTTCAATCTCGGCGGCGCCGGGGAGCTGTTTTTT
>TRBD2|.|TRBJ2-7|TRBV20-1
CSASSREGGIYEQYF
TGCAGTGCTAGTTCGCGGGAGGGCGGGATCTACGAGCAGTACTTC
>.|few|TRBJ2-4|TRBV11-2
CASSNMGGGNIQYF
TGTGCCAGCAGCAATATGGGAGGGGGAAACATTCAGTACTTC
>TRBD1|many|TRBJ2-5|TRBV28
CASSSPGQGQETQYF
TGTGCCAGCAGTTCTCCGGGACAGGGCCAAGAGACCCAGTACTTC
>.|many|TRBJ2-4|TRBV7-9
CASSLVLGVVEDKNIQYF
TGTGCCAGCAGCTTAGTTCTAGGGGTAGTAGAAGACAAAAACATTCAGTACTTC
>TRBD1|many|TRBJ1-3|TRBV4-3
CASSQVAQGLGNTIYF
TGCGCCAGCAGCCAAGTAGCACAGGGGTTAGGAAACACCATATATTTT
>.|.|TRBJ1-1|TRBV20-1
CSARDRPSLFGAFF
TGCAGTGCTAGAGATAGGCCTTCCCTTTTTGGGGCTTTCTTT
>TRBD1|.|TRBJ2-3|TRBV24-1
CATSEPTGADTDTQYF
TGTGCCACCAGTGAACCTACAGGGGCGGACACAGATACGCAGTATTTT
>.|many|TRBJ2-5|TRBV3-1
CASSQAGSQETQYF
TGTGCCAGCAGCCAAGCGGGATCACAAGAGACCCAGTACTTC
>.|many|TRBJ2-7|TRBV7-8
CASGNSGEQYF
TGTGCCAGCGGGAACTCGGGCGAGCAGTACTTC
>.|few|TRBJ2-7|TRBV6-5
CASSYSTGGSYEQYF
TGTGCCAGCAGTTACTCGACAGGAGGGTCCTACGAGCAGTACTTC
>TRBD1|many|TRBJ2-5|TRBV29-1
CSFRDSFTETQYF
TGCAGCTTCCGGGACAGTTTTACAGAGACCCAGTACTTC
>.|medium-sized|TRBJ2-5|TRBV6-6
CASSLTGDSQETQYF
TGTGCCAGCAGTCTTACGGGGGACTCGCAAGAGACCCAGTACTTC
>TRBD1|many|TRBJ1-5|TRBV20-1
CSAFRRTGNYQPQHF
TGCAGTGCCTTTCGTAGGACAGGGAACTATCAGCCCCAGCATTTT
>.|many|TRBJ1-5|TRBV6-1
CASSEGWTGNQPQHF
TGTGCCAGCAGTGAAGGCTGGACGGGCAATCAGCCCCAGCATTTT
>.|many|TRBJ1-2|TRBV12-3/TRBV12-4
CASSPAILGYGYTF
TGTGCCAGCAGCCCGGCGATTTTAGGGTATGGCTACACCTTC
>.|many|TRBJ1-6|TRBV10-3
CAISIGTTSPLHF
TGTGCCATCAGCATAGGGACAACTTCACCCCTCCACTTT
>TRBD2|many|TRBJ2-5|TRBV5-1
CASSLRGLNYQETQYF
TGCGCCAGCAGCTTGAGGGGACTAAACTACCAAGAGACCCAGTACTTC
>TRBD1|many|TRBJ2-2|TRBV20-1
CSALGTGNTGELFF
TGCAGTGCTCTCGGGACAGGGAACACCGGGGAGCTGTTTTTT